Listed below are T cell receptor beta chains from one sample, sequenced in a study of cytomegalovirus exposure and HLA in healthy donors. Profiled with immunoSEQ multiplex PCR; TCRdb holds only in-frame clones, not every one. This table holds 100,000 to 140,000 clones, roughly three quarters found once. Source material: PBMCs. These receptors were obtained from a man aged 18-30 years in good health and CMV-seronegative. CDR3s include the opening cysteine and the closing phenylalanine or tryptophan. The D gene is left open where the match is weak. Clone size appears in some rows only: once, few, many, or a class for an expanded clone.

d_gene: TRBD1; abundance: few; j_gene: TRBJ1-2; v_gene: TRBV28; CDR3nt: TGTGCCAGCAGTTCCTCGGGACAGGGGAAATATGGCTACACCTTC; CDR3aa: CASSSSGQGKYGYTF
d_gene: TRBD1; abundance: NA; j_gene: TRBJ2-7; v_gene: TRBV5-1; CDR3nt: TGCGCCAGCAGCTTAACCGGGACAGGGTTCGACGAGCAGTACTTC; CDR3aa: CASSLTGTGFDEQYF
d_gene: TRBD2; abundance: once; j_gene: TRBJ2-1; v_gene: TRBV6-4; CDR3nt: TGTGCCAGCAGTGTCCTAGCGGGGACCTCCTACAATGAGCAGTTCTTC; CDR3aa: CASSVLAGTSYNEQFF
d_gene: NA; abundance: NA; j_gene: TRBJ1-1; v_gene: TRBV25-1; CDR3nt: TGTGCCAGCAGTAGAGCAGGGGAGAACACTGAAGCTTTCTTT; CDR3aa: CASSRAGENTEAFF
d_gene: NA; abundance: NA; j_gene: TRBJ1-1; v_gene: TRBV27; CDR3nt: TGTGCCAGCAGTCCCCGACAGAACACTGAAGCTTTCTTT; CDR3aa: CASSPRQNTEAFF
d_gene: TRBD1; abundance: NA; j_gene: TRBJ1-2; v_gene: TRBV2; CDR3nt: TGTGCCAGCAGCTACAGGGGAGGCTATGGCTACACCTTC; CDR3aa: CASSYRGGYGYTF
d_gene: NA; abundance: few; j_gene: TRBJ2-5; v_gene: TRBV9; CDR3nt: TGTGCCAGCAGCGCCCCCCGGCAGGGCCGGTACCAAGAGACCCAGTACTTC; CDR3aa: CASSAPRQGRYQETQYF
d_gene: TRBD2; abundance: NA; j_gene: TRBJ2-4; v_gene: TRBV5-6; CDR3nt: TGTGCCAGCAGCTTGGCTCGTAGCGGGGGTGTAGACATTCAGTACTTC; CDR3aa: CASSLARSGGVDIQYF
d_gene: TRBD2; abundance: NA; j_gene: TRBJ2-1; v_gene: TRBV4-3; CDR3nt: TGCGCCAGCAGCCAGGAGACCCCTCTAGCGGGGGGGCCCAATGAGCAGTTCTTC; CDR3aa: CASSQETPLAGGPNEQFF
d_gene: TRBD1; abundance: NA; j_gene: TRBJ1-5; v_gene: TRBV5-5; CDR3nt: TGTGCCAGCAGCTTGGACGGACAGGGCGGCCAGCCCCAGCATTTT; CDR3aa: CASSLDGQGGQPQHF